The present T cell receptor (beta chain) was sequenced within a study of T cells in Graves' hyperthyroidism and ophthalmopathy. Using RNA transcripts as the source, TCR beta CDR3 regions were amplified. The TCR CDR3 was amplified in a first-round RT-PCR using the HTBI primer set. TCRdb passed the multiplex PCR reads through MiXCR, listing each CDR3 protein once. The data show approximately 600,000 distinct CDR3 sequences, about 14% seen once. Sequencing used blood. The TCR was taken from a woman younger than 30 with Graves' ophthalmopathy.

In DNA form, the CDR3 reads TGTGCCACCGGGAAAAGGGGGCCCTACGAGCAGTACTTC. Translated, it gives CATGKRGPYEQYF. The chain is built from TRBV19 and TRBJ2-7, with 7 bases matching TRBD1. The trim removed 10 bases at V and 2 bases at J, leaving 8 bases unmatched. This CDR3 comprises 13 residues. The germline gives CDR1 LNHDA, CDR2 SQIVND (reference sequence).